Below are 9 T cell receptor beta chains sequenced from a single sample in a study of Graves' ophthalmopathy and Graves' hyperthyroidism. Beta-chain TCR CDR3 regions were amplified from RNA transcripts. First-round RT-PCR used HTBI primers; second-round multiplex PCR followed. TCRdb re-derived calls from the multiplex PCR reads in MiXCR, one entry per CDR3 protein. This sample has 600,000 to 950,000 distinct CDR3 sequences, with approximately 40% found just once. Input material: peripheral blood. These receptors were collected from an adult man with Graves' ophthalmopathy.

V usage is TRBV10-3 and J usage is TRBJ2-7; TRBD2 is a possible D gene (5 bases). Germline values: CDR1 ENHRY, CDR2 SYGVKD. The CDR3 has 16 residues. V was shortened by 4 bases and J by 1 base, with 17 bases between the two germline ends. The CDR3 DNA reads as TGTGCCATCAGTGCAGTTTCGGGAAGAAGGTCCTACGAGCAGTACTTC. It codes for CAISAVSGRRSYEQYF.

The V call is TRBV9, the J call TRBJ2-5; D may be TRBD2 (6 bases). The germline CDR1 and CDR2 sequences are SGDLS and YYNGEE. This CDR3 comprises 16 residues. Between the trimmed V and J ends, which lost 5 bases and 5 bases, there was a span of 22 bases. As DNA, the CDR3 is TGTGCCAGCAGTCTACAGGTAGCGGAGGCCCCGGAGACCCAGTACTTC. Its protein product is CASSLQVAEAPETQYF.

This clonotype was counted a few times. The rearrangement joins TRBV15 to TRBJ1-3; unclear D gene. The CDR3 runs to 15 residues. The germline V and J ends were trimmed by 5 bases and 0 bases, with 11 bases remaining between them. Per the germline V gene, CDR1 is LNHNV and CDR2 is YYDKDF (reference sequence). CDR3 protein: CATSSAPSSGNTIYF. For the CDR3, the DNA is TGTGCCACCAGCTCTGCACCCAGCTCTGGAAACACCATATATTTT.

This clonotype was seen repeatedly, ten times or more. The gene calls are TRBV7-9 and TRBJ1-2, with 9 nucleotides matching TRBD1. This CDR3 is 16 amino acids long. J gave up 4 bases and V 4 bases, and 10 bases lay outside the gene matches. In germline, CDR1 is SEHNR, CDR2 FQNEAQ (reference sequence). The CDR3 region has the DNA TGTGCCAGCAGCTACACTCGACCGGGACAGGGCTATGGCTACACCTTC. Translating gives CASSYTRPGQGYGYTF.

CDR3 nucleotides: TGTGCCAGTCGAGGGCTAGCGGAGTCAACCTACGAGCAGTACTTC. Residues: CASRGLAESTYEQYF. The rearrangement uses TRBV2 and TRBJ2-7; 7 positions match TRBD2. The trim removed 9 bases at V and 2 bases at J, leaving 13 bases unmatched. This CDR3 has 15 amino acids. Germline V lookup: CDR1 SNHLY, CDR2 FYNNEI.

This clonotype occurred a few times. The genes are TRBV12-3 or TRBV12-4 and TRBJ1-2, with TRBD1 identical over 7 bases. This CDR3 contains 14 residues. Trimming took 5 bases from V and 6 from J; bases not matched to a gene: 9. The DNA of the CDR3 is TGTGCCAGCAGTAGGACAGGTCATCTGAATGGCTACACCTTC. Protein product: CASSRTGHLNGYTF.

This clonotype came up many times. The rearrangement uses TRBV29-1 and TRBJ1-3; D may be TRBD1 (6 bases). Germline V gene data show CDR1 as SQVTM and CDR2 as ANQGSEA. CDR3 length: 13 amino acids. Trimming left V 5 bases short and J 3 bases short, with 11 bases between. The CDR3 here is CSVSGRGGNTIYF. The CDR3 coding sequence is TGCAGCGTTAGTGGCAGGGGTGGAAACACCATATATTTT.

V and J are TRBV2 and TRBJ2-7, with TRBD1 matching over 9 bases. This CDR3 has 15 residues. With V trimmed by 6 bases and J by 4 bases, 10 bases remained unmatched. CDR1 and CDR2 (germline): SNHLY, FYNNEI. The CDR3, as DNA: TGTGCCAGCAGCGCCAATACAGGGGGCGGGTACGAGCAGTACTTC. Protein sequence: CASSANTGGGYEQYF.

The sample holds many counts of this clonotype. This rearrangement joins TRBV19 to TRBJ2-2; D is uncertain. Looked up from germline, CDR1 is LNHDA and CDR2 is SQIVND (reference sequence). Between the trimmed V and J ends, which lost 7 bases and 6 bases, there was a span of 3 bases. The length of the CDR3 is 10 residues. This CDR3 reads CASMAGELFF. CDR3 sequence (DNA): TGTGCCAGTATGGCCGGGGAGCTGTTTTTT.